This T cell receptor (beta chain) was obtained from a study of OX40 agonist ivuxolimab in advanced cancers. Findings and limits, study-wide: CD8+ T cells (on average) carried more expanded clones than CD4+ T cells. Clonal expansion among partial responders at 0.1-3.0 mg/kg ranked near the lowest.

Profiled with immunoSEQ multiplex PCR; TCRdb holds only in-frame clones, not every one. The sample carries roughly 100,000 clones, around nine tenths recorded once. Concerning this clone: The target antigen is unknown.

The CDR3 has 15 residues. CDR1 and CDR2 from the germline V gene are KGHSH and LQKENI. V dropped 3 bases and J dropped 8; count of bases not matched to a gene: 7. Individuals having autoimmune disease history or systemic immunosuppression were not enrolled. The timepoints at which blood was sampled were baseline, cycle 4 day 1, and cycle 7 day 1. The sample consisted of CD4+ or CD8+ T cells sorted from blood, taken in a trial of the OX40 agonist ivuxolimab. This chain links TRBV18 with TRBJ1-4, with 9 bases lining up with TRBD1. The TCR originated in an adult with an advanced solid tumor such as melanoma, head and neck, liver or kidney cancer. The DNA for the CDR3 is TGTGCCAGCTCACCCTTGACAGGGGGGTTGGAAAAACTGTTTTTT. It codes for CASSPLTGGLEKLFF. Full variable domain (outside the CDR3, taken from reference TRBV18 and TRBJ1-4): NAGVMQNPRHLVRRRGQEARLRCSPMKGHSHVYWYRQLPEEGLKFMVYLQKENIIDESGMPKERFSAEFPKEGPSILRIQQVVRGDSAAYFCASSPLTGGLEKLFFGSGTQLSVL.